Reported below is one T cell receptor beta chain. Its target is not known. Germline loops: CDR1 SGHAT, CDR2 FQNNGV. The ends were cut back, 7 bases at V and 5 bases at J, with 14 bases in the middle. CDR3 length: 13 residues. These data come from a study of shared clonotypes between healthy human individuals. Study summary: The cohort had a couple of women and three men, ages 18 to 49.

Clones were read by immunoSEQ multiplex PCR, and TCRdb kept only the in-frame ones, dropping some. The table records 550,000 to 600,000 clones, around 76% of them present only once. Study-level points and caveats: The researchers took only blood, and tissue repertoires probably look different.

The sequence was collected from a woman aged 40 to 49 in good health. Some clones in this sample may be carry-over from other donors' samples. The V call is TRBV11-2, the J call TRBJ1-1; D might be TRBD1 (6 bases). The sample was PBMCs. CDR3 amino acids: CASTPGRGTEAFF. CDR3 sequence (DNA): TGTGCCAGCACCCCAGGGAGGGGGACTGAAGCTTTCTTT.